What follows are 7 T cell receptor beta chains derived from one specimen sequenced in a study of PD-1 blockade in classical Hodgkin lymphoma. In every patient, relapse followed autologous stem cell transplantation, while exposure to brentuximab vedotin differed. Libraries were prepared by immunoSEQ multiplex PCR; TCRdb keeps only in-frame clonotypes and omits some of them. The sample holds about 46,000 clones, 73% seen once. The sample consisted of peripheral blood mononuclear cells (PBMCs), taken at baseline. The receptors come from a human donor with classical Hodgkin lymphoma.

The chain has TRBV9 and TRBJ1-2; D is unresolved. The CDR3 loop spans 14 amino acids. The V end was cut by 1 base, the J end by 8 bases, with 15 bases between. CDR1 and CDR2 from the germline V gene are SGDLS and YYNGEE. The CDR3 sequence is CASSVLGGVEGYTF. CDR3 bases: TGTGCCAGCAGCGTACTCGGCGGGGTGGAAGGCTACACCTTC. The whole variable domain, filled in from reference TRBV9 and TRBJ1-2, reads DSGVTQTPKHLITATGQRVTLRCSPRSGDLSVYWYQQSLDQGLQFLIQYYNGEERAKGNILERFSAQQFPDLHSELNLSSLELGDSALYFCASSVLGGVEGYTFGSGTRLTVV.

The V and J genes are TRBV7-9 and TRBJ1-2, with 8 bases lining up with TRBD1. Germline trimming cut 0 bases from V and 8 bases from J; bases unmatched to any gene: 11. CDR1 and CDR2 (germline): SEHNR, FQNEAQ (reference sequence). This CDR3 is built from 16 residues. The DNA of the CDR3 is TGTGCCAGCAGCTTAGCCTACGACAGGGGAGTCGGGGGCTACACCTTC. Translation gives CASSLAYDRGVGGYTF.

The chain combines TRBV10-2 with TRBJ2-1; D is ambiguous. V gave up 2 bases and J gave up 2 bases, with 10 bases separating them. Germline V gene data show CDR1 as WSHSY and CDR2 as SAAADI. This CDR3 comprises 15 residues. The CDR3 coding sequence is TGCGCCAGCAGTGAGATTGGGAAACCCTACAATGAGCAGTTCTTC. Translated: CASSEIGKPYNEQFF.

This clone was seen a single time. The rearrangement uses TRBV2 and TRBJ2-7, with D possibly called TRBD1 or TRBD2 (5 bases each). V was shortened by 4 bases and J by 0 bases, with 16 bases between the two germline ends. The CDR3 totals 16 residues. Looked up from germline, CDR1 is SNHLY and CDR2 is FYNNEI. Written as DNA, the CDR3 is TGTGCCAGCAGTGGGTCGGCCGGGACCTACTCCTACGAGCAGTACTTC. Amino acid sequence: CASSGSAGTYSYEQYF.

The CDR3 bases are TGCGCCAGCAGCCAAGAATCGGGGGAGGAGACCCAGTACTTC. Amino acids: CASSQESGEETQYF. This rearrangement joins TRBV4-1 to TRBJ2-5; D possibly corresponds to TRBD2 (6 bases). This CDR3 spans 14 amino acids. V was clipped by 0 bases and J by 5 bases, with 10 bases between them. Germline V gene sequence: CDR1 MGHRA, CDR2 YSYEKL.

Only a few counts were recorded for this clone. The chain carries TRBV4-1 and TRBJ2-1; tentative D call: TRBD1 (5 bases). This CDR3 region has 14 residues. The V end was cut by 6 bases, the J end by 8 bases, with 17 bases between. The germline V gene encodes CDR1 MGHRA and CDR2 YSYEKL. The CDR3 DNA reads as TGCGCCAGCAGAGCTCAGGGATTTAGAGATGAGCAGTTCTTC. This translates into CASRAQGFRDEQFF.

This rearrangement joins TRBV7-3 to TRBJ2-3; D possibly corresponds to TRBD2 (7 bases). CDR3 length: 15 amino acids. In germline, CDR1 is SGHTA, CDR2 FQGTGA. V shed 5 bases and J shed 0 bases, with 12 bases lying between them. The CDR3 nucleotides read TGTGCCAGCAGCGCGGGGGCCCCTAGCACAGATACGCAGTATTTT. It codes for CASSAGAPSTDTQYF.